These 25 T cell receptor beta chains were sequenced from one sample in a study of blood T cell repertoires in COVID-19. Some clones are missing from TCRdb's copy, which holds only in-frame ones; the method was immunoSEQ multiplex PCR. The sample includes over 200,000 clones, roughly 92% seen only once; the top ten take 0.7% to 0.85%. Sample: peripheral blood. These receptors came from a man between 60 and 75 years old with COVID-19, enrolled during active disease.

The rearrangement joins TRBV12-5 to TRBJ2-5; no reliable D call. CDR1 is LGHNT and CDR2 is FRNRAP in the germline V gene. V was shortened by 4 bases and J by 3 bases, with 3 bases between the two germline ends. This CDR3 comprises 11 residues. The CDR3 here is CASGSKETQYF. The CDR3 region has the DNA TGTGCTAGTGGTTCCAAAGAGACCCAGTACTTC.

The V call is TRBV5-6, the J call TRBJ1-2, with 8 bases lining up with TRBD1. There are 14 residues in the CDR3. Per germline, CDR1 SGHDT and CDR2 YYEEEE. V dropped 4 bases and J dropped 5; count of bases not matched to a gene: 7. The CDR3 sequence is CASSKRQGAYGYTF. DNA of the CDR3: TGTGCCAGCAGCAAGAGGCAGGGGGCATATGGCTACACCTTC.

CDR3: CASSLTGGFNYGYTF. CDR3 nucleotide sequence: TGCGCCAGCAGCTTAACAGGGGGGTTTAACTATGGCTACACCTTC. This chain connects TRBV5-1 to TRBJ1-2; 8 bases map to TRBD1. The CDR3 sequence is 15 residues long. V trimming: 2 bases; J trimming: 1 base; junction bases outside the gene matches: 4. The germline V gene encodes CDR1 SGHRS and CDR2 YFSETQ.

This sequence joins TRBV7-9 and TRBJ2-7, with TRBD1 matching over 8 bases. The germline V gene has CDR1 SEHNR and CDR2 FQNEAQ (reference sequence). The CDR3 extends over 13 amino acids. Unmatched junction bases numbered 7, after V lost 6 bases and J lost 6 bases. CDR3 amino acids: CASSLITGGEQYF. CDR3 sequence (DNA): TGTGCCAGCAGTTTGATAACAGGGGGCGAGCAGTACTTC.

The genes are TRBV19 and TRBJ2-3; the match to TRBD2 covers 9 bases. CDR1 and CDR2 from the germline V gene are LNHDA and SQIVND (reference sequence). The CDR3 totals 15 residues. Trimming removed 6 bases from V and 6 bases from J; junction bases left unmatched: 10. CDR3 DNA sequence: TGTGCCAGTAGGAGAAGGGTAGCGGGAGCGGATACGCAGTATTTT. This translates into CASRRRVAGADTQYF.

This rearrangement joins TRBV28 to TRBJ1-4; unclear D gene. CDR3 length: 11 amino acids. V gave up 6 bases and J gave up 10 bases, with 9 bases separating them. Per germline, CDR1 MDHEN and CDR2 SYDVKM. The CDR3 DNA reads TGTGCCAGCAGCGCGAGGATAAAACTGTTTTTT. Its translation: CASSARIKLFF.

The V call is TRBV18, the J call TRBJ1-2; a weak D match, TRBD1 (6 bases). The CDR3 covers 15 residues. The germline V gene has CDR1 KGHSH and CDR2 LQKENI. Trimming pared 1 base from V and 8 bases from J, leaving 17 bases between. The CDR3 DNA follows: TGTGCCAGCTCACCACTCTTGTCAGGGGATATGGGCTACACCTTC. Amino acids: CASSPLLSGDMGYTF.

This chain uses TRBV21-1 with TRBJ2-7; the table's D gene call, TRBD2, was not cross checked with the DNA. TRBV21-1 is a pseudogene locus. The CDR3 contains 14 residues. In nucleotides, the CDR3 is TGTGCCAGCAGGTGGGAGGGGACGCCCTACGAGCAGTACTTC. It is translated as CASRWEGTPYEQYF.

The chain joins TRBV18 to TRBJ2-5; perhaps TRBD2 as D (5 bases). CDR1 is KGHSH and CDR2 is LQKENI in the germline V gene. Trimming shortened V by 4 bases and J by 5 bases, and 11 bases separated the two germline ends. The CDR3 runs 13 residues. In DNA form, the CDR3 reads TGTGCCAGCTCACTCACCCGGGGTGAGACCCAGTACTTC. The encoded protein is CASSLTRGETQYF.

This chain links TRBV15 with TRBJ2-5, with D perhaps TRBD2 (6 bases). The germline gives CDR1 LNHNV, CDR2 YYDKDF (reference sequence). This CDR3 spans 16 amino acids. The V gene lost 0 bases and the J gene lost 4 bases, with 15 bases spanning the gap. CDR3 region: CATSRESGGGRETQYF. In nucleotides, the CDR3 is TGTGCCACCAGCAGAGAGTCCGGTGGGGGGAGAGAGACCCAGTACTTC.

The CDR3 DNA sequence: TGTGCCAGCAGTTACACAGGGAACTATGGCTACACCTTC. Protein sequence: CASSYTGNYGYTF. The chain recombines TRBV6-5 with TRBJ1-2, with D maybe TRBD1 (6 bases). Germline CDR1 is MNHEY and CDR2 is SVGAGI. This CDR3 region has 13 residues. With 2 bases removed from V and 2 bases from J, the gap between germline ends came to 6 bases.

The V call is TRBV29-1, the J call TRBJ1-5, with 7 bases identical to TRBD1. This CDR3 is 13 amino acids long. Germline CDR1 is SQVTM and CDR2 is ANQGSEA. V lost 4 bases to trimming and J lost 3 bases; unmatched junction nucleotides: 3. The CDR3 sequence: CSVGDSINQPQHF. The DNA for the CDR3 is TGCAGCGTTGGGGACAGCATCAATCAGCCCCAGCATTTT.

The chain recombines TRBV2 with TRBJ2-1, with a possible D match to TRBD2 (5 bases). The V gene's germline CDR1 is SNHLY and CDR2 FYNNEI. This CDR3 has 15 residues. V dropped 6 bases and J dropped 8 bases, with 20 bases sitting between them. The CDR3 bases are TGTGCCAGCAGCATACTAGAGGTCCCCCCCCATGAGCAGTTCTTC. It is translated as CASSILEVPPHEQFF.

Only one count was recorded for this clone. J is TRBJ2-1 and V is TRBV24-1, with D possibly TRBD2 on 6 matching bases. CDR1 and CDR2 from the germline V gene are KGHDR and SFDVKD. V shed 3 bases and J shed 10 bases, with 15 bases lying between them. The CDR3 runs to 14 residues. CDR3 in amino acids: CATSDPQARGEQFF. CDR3 nucleotides: TGTGCCACCAGTGATCCACAGGCTCGGGGGGAGCAGTTCTTC.

This clone appeared a single time. V is TRBV5-4 and J is TRBJ1-4; no clear D. In germline, CDR1 is SGHNT, CDR2 YYREEE (reference sequence). The CDR3 spans 15 residues. The V gene lost 4 bases and the J gene lost 8 bases, with 18 bases spanning the gap. The CDR3 spells CASSPTATSGEKLFF. Written as DNA, the CDR3 is TGTGCCAGCAGCCCGACCGCCACTTCGGGGGAAAAACTGTTTTTT.

The chain is built from TRBV18 and TRBJ2-7; the D is unclear. The germline CDR1 and CDR2 sequences are KGHSH and LQKENI. The CDR3 covers 15 residues. With 8 bases removed from V and 5 bases from J, the gap between germline ends came to 22 bases. CDR3 region: CASARLPVGVDEQYF. DNA of the CDR3: TGTGCCAGCGCACGATTGCCCGTCGGAGTCGACGAGCAGTACTTC. Combining the CDR3 with reference TRBV18 and TRBJ2-7 gives the whole variable domain NAGVMQNPRHLVRRRGQEARLRCSPMKGHSHVYWYRQLPEEGLKFMVYLQKENIIDESGMPKERFSAEFPKEGPSILRIQQVVRGDSAAYFCASARLPVGVDEQYFGPGTRLTVT.

V gene TRBV5-1 combines with J gene TRBJ2-1; D not resolved. The V end lost 0 bases, the J end lost 0 bases, and 7 bases lay between the germline ends. Germline loops: CDR1 SGHRS, CDR2 YFSETQ. CDR3 length: 15 amino acids. CDR3 loop: CASSLGSVSYNEQFF. The CDR3 nucleotides are TGCGCCAGCAGCTTGGGGTCAGTCTCCTACAATGAGCAGTTCTTC.

The chain combines TRBV9 with TRBJ2-5, with a possible D match to TRBD1 (7 bases). Trimming took 1 base from V and 5 from J, leaving 18 bases between them. The CDR3 has 16 residues. Germline CDR1 reads SGDLS; CDR2 reads YYNGEE. The CDR3: CASSVWAGGLEETQYF. Written as DNA, the CDR3 is TGTGCCAGCAGCGTATGGGCAGGGGGGCTTGAGGAGACCCAGTACTTC.

V gene TRBV9 combines with J gene TRBJ2-1, with 9 positions matching TRBD2. Germline V gene data show CDR1 as SGDLS and CDR2 as YYNGEE. The CDR3 has 16 amino acids. V shed 3 bases and J 6 bases; nucleotides not matched to a gene: 10. CDR3 loop: CASSAAAGGRSNEQFF. The CDR3 DNA reads as TGTGCCAGCAGCGCCGCTGCGGGGGGGCGGTCCAATGAGCAGTTCTTC.

The gene calls are TRBV19 and TRBJ2-1, with D possibly TRBD1 on 6 matching bases. Germline lookup yields CDR1 LNHDA and CDR2 SQIVND (reference sequence). CDR3 length: 19 amino acids. Trimming removed 4 bases at V and 0 bases at J, with 22 bases between. Here the CDR3 DNA reads TGTGCCAGTAGTAGCCGGGACATCCGACTGGCGAGCTCCTACAATGAGCAGTTCTTC. It yields the protein CASSSRDIRLASSYNEQFF. Complete variable domain (other parts from reference TRBV19 and TRBJ2-1): DGGITQSPKYLFRKEGQNVTLSCEQNLNHDAMYWYRQDPGQGLRLIYYSQIVNDFQKGDIAEGYSVSREKKESFPLTVTSAQKNPTAFYLCASSSRDIRLASSYNEQFFGPGTRLTVL.

V and J are TRBV19 and TRBJ2-7; D might be TRBD1 (5 bases). Trimming took 1 base from V and 6 from J, leaving 16 bases between them. The CDR3 has 15 amino acids. The germline CDR1 and CDR2 sequences are LNHDA and SQIVND (reference sequence). CDR3 protein: CASSIARTGASEQYF. As DNA, the CDR3 is TGTGCCAGTAGTATAGCTAGAACAGGCGCCTCCGAGCAGTACTTC.

The chain is built from TRBV30 and TRBJ1-2; D unclear. The V end lost 3 bases, the J end lost 5 bases, and 13 bases lay between the germline ends. Germline V gives CDR1 GTSNPN, CDR2 SVGIG (reference sequence). CDR3 size: 13 residues. CDR3 DNA sequence: TGTGCCTGGAGCCCTAGCGGCCTATATGGCTACACCTTC. Protein: CAWSPSGLYGYTF.

This chain joins TRBV18 and TRBJ1-1, with a possible D match to TRBD1 (5 bases). This CDR3 is built from 13 residues. With 4 bases removed from V and 1 base from J, the gap between germline ends came to 7 bases. Germline CDR1 and CDR2: KGHSH and LQKENI. CDR3 protein: CASSQQENTEAFF. The CDR3 DNA reads as TGTGCCAGCTCACAACAGGAGAACACTGAAGCTTTCTTT.

The CDR3 DNA is TGTGCCACCAGTGATTCGACAGGGATGAACACTGAAGCTTTCTTT. Encoded protein: CATSDSTGMNTEAFF. The chain employs TRBV24-1 and TRBJ1-1, with TRBD1 identical over 7 bases. Germline lookup yields CDR1 KGHDR and CDR2 SFDVKD. Germline trimming cut 2 bases from V and 0 bases from J; bases unmatched to any gene: 2. The CDR3 contains 15 residues.

V gene TRBV4-1 combines with J gene TRBJ2-3; possibly TRBD1 for D (6 bases). The germline V and J ends were trimmed by 4 bases and 4 bases, with 21 bases remaining between them. In germline, CDR1 is MGHRA, CDR2 YSYEKL. This CDR3 comprises 17 residues. The CDR3 sequence: CASSLGLSQGMPDTQYF. CDR3 nucleotides: TGCGCCAGCAGCCTCGGCCTTAGTCAGGGGATGCCAGATACGCAGTATTTT.